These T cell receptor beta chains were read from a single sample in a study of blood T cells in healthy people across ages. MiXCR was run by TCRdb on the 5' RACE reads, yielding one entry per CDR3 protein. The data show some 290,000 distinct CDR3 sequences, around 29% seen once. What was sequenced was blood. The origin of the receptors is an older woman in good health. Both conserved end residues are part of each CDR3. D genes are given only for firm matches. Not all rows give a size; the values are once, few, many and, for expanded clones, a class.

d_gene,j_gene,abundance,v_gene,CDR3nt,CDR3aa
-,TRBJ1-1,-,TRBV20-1,TGCAGTGCTAGTAGTACCTACACAGAAGCTTTCTTT,CSASSTYTEAFF
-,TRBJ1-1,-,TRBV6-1,TGTGCCAGCTATGAGCGCCAGATGAACACTGAAGCTTTCTTT,CASYERQMNTEAFF
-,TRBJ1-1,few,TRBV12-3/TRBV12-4,TGTGCCAGCAGTTTCGGGGGAAGGAAGAACACTGAAGCTTTCTTT,CASSFGGRKNTEAFF
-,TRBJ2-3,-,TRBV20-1,TGCAGTGCTTCCCCGGCAGATACGCAGTATTTT,CSASPADTQYF
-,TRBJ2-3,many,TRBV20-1,TGCAGTGCGTTAGCGGCTAGCACAGATACGCAGTATTTT,CSALAASTDTQYF
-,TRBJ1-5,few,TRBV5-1,TGCGCCAGCAGCTTAGGGCACGATCAGCCCCAGCATTTT,CASSLGHDQPQHF
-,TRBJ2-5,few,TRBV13,TGTGCCAGCAGTATTCTCGCCCAAGAGACCCAGTACTTC,CASSILAQETQYF
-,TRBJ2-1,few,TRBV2,TGTGCCAGCAGCGGGTCGGTGGCAAATGAGCAGTTCTTC,CASSGSVANEQFF
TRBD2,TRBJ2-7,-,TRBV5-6,TGTGCCAGCAGCCTCCTAGCGGGAGTGTCCTACGAGCAGTACTTC,CASSLLAGVSYEQYF
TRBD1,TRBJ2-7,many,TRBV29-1,TGCAGCTATACTGTTGGGACAGGGCTGTACGAGCAGTACTTC,CSYTVGTGLYEQYF
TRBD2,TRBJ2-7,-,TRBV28,TGTGCCAGCTCCGCAAGCGGGAGGGCTTCCTACGAGCAGTACTTC,CASSASGRASYEQYF
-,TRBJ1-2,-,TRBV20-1,TGCAGTGCTAGAGCAACAGGGACGGGTGGCTACACCTTC,CSARATGTGGYTF
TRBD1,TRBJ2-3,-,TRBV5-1,TGCGCCAGCAGCCCGCGGACAGGGGCAGATACGCAGTATTTT,CASSPRTGADTQYF
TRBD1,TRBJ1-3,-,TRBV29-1,TGCAGCGCTGGACAGGGTAGCTCTGGAAACACCATATATTTT,CSAGQGSSGNTIYF
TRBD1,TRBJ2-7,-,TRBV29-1,TGCAGCGTAACCGGGACAGGGGACCACGAGCAGTACTTC,CSVTGTGDHEQYF
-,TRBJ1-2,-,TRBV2,TGTGCCAGCAGAGTACGGACACTGCAGGTCGGCTACACCTTC,CASRVRTLQVGYTF
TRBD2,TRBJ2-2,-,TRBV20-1,TGCAGTGTTCCATCGGGGGGGACCGGGGGGCTGTTTTTT,CSVPSGGTGGLFF
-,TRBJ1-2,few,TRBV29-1,TGCAGCGTTGTAACAAGAGGATCAAACTATGGCTACACCTTC,CSVVTRGSNYGYTF
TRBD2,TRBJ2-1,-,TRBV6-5,TGTGCCAGCAGTTACCCGGGACTAGCGGTGAATGAGCAGTTCTTC,CASSYPGLAVNEQFF
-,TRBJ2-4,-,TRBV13,TGTGCCAGCAGCTTAGGACAGACGGCTAACATTCAGTACTTC,CASSLGQTANIQYF
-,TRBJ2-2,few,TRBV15,TGTGCCACCAGCAGAGGGTCTGGGTTCAACACCGGGGAGCTGTTTTTT,CATSRGSGFNTGELFF
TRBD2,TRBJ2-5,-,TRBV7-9,TGTGCCAGCAGCTGGCGGGAGGCCCAAGAGACCCAGTACTTC,CASSWREAQETQYF
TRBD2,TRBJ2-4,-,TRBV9,TGTGCCAGCAGCGTCGGGACTAGCGGGAGCTCTGCTCTAGCCAAAAACATTCAGTACTTC,CASSVGTSGSSALAKNIQYF
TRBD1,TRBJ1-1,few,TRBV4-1,TGCGCCAGCAGCCAGGGGGGACAGGGGAACACTGAAGCTTTCTTT,CASSQGGQGNTEAFF
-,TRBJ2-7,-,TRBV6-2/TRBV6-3,TGTGCCAGTGGGCCCTTGGGCTCCGGCTACGAGCAGTACTTC,CASGPLGSGYEQYF
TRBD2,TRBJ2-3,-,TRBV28,TGTGCCAGCAGTTCACTAGCGGGAGGAGGGGATACGCAGTATTTT,CASSSLAGGGDTQYF
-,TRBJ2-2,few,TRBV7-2,TGTGCCAGCAGCGTCCGGGGTACCGGGGAGCTGTTTTTT,CASSVRGTGELFF
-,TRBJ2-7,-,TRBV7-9,TGTGCCAGCAGCCCAGAGACCCCAGGAAACGAGCAGTACTTC,CASSPETPGNEQYF
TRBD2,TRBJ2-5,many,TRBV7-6,TGTGCCAGCAACCCGCTAGTGGGATCCCAGGACCTCGGGACTATAGGGAAGACCCAGTACTTC,CASNPLVGSQDLGTIGKTQYF
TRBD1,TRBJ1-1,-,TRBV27,TGTGCCAGCAGGGGCCGCCGGGCAGGGGGGGCGAACACTGAAGCTTTCTTT,CASRGRRAGGANTEAFF
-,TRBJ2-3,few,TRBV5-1,TGCGCCAGCAGCTATCAGGGGAGTTCAACAGATACGCAGTATTTT,CASSYQGSSTDTQYF